This T cell receptor beta chain is from a study of read filtering for tumor transcriptome and immune sequencing. Whole-study context: Eight or nine patients were R-ISS I, about 16 were R-ISS II, 7 were R-ISS III. RNA-seq yielded only about 75 to 1,400 TCR reads, IR-seq about 4 to 10.27 million. Points from the study as a whole: The CD138-negative fraction was mixed bone marrow immune cells, not pure T cells. IR-seq and RNA-seq agreed better without single-read clonotypes.

From around 0.4 ug of RNA, a library with molecular barcoded alpha/delta and beta/gamma adaptors was made. TCRdb independently ran MiXCR on the reads; one entry per CDR3 protein. The sample carries 100,000 to 150,000 distinct CDR3 sequences, roughly 13% recorded once. In regard to this clonotype: What it recognizes is unknown.

Trimming left V 5 bases short and J 5 bases short, with 13 bases between. Germline assignment: CDR1 DFQATT and CDR2 SNEGSKA (reference sequence). This CDR3 has 13 residues. Sequenced material: a population of CD138-negative cells sorted from bone marrow. The receptor was derived from a donor at least 40 years old with multiple myeloma. V usage is TRBV20-1 and J usage is TRBJ1-5; the D is unclear. CDR3 loop: CSARAQQDQPQHF. The CDR3 region has the DNA TGCAGTGCTCGGGCCCAGCAGGATCAGCCCCAGCATTTT.